Following are 16 T cell receptor beta chains from one sample sequenced in a study of T cell responses to AZD1222 COVID-19 vaccine. Sequencing was performed with immunoSEQ multiplex PCR; in TCRdb, only in-frame clones are kept and a portion is missing. The sample lists some 110,000 clones, 85% to 90% occurring once. The input for sequencing was peripheral blood, taken on day 0 of AZD1222 vaccination. These receptors were collected from an adult in good health.

The V call is TRBV29-1, the J call TRBJ1-2; a possible D gene is TRBD1 (6 bases). The germline gives CDR1 SQVTM, CDR2 ANQGSEA. The CDR3 runs to 12 residues. V was shortened by 7 bases and J by 8 bases, with 17 bases between the two germline ends. CDR3 bases: TGCAGCGGCTGGGACAAAGGGTTGGGCTACACCTTC. Translating it yields CSGWDKGLGYTF.

This sequence joins TRBV10-3 and TRBJ1-3; no definite D call. V dropped 8 bases and J dropped 2 bases, with 13 bases sitting between them. CDR3 length: 14 amino acids. Germline V CDR1 and CDR2: ENHRY, SYGVKD. The CDR3 is CAIGREFTGNTIYF. As DNA, the CDR3 is TGTGCCATCGGAAGGGAATTCACTGGAAACACCATATATTTT.

This clone was observed a single time. V and J are TRBV3-1 (or the pseudogene TRBV3-2) and TRBJ1-1; D perhaps matches TRBD1 (5 bases). This CDR3 has 15 amino acids. The V end was cut by 4 bases, the J end by 4 bases, with 16 bases between. CDR1 LGHDT and CDR2 YNNKEL come from the germline V gene (reference sequence). The CDR3 DNA reads as TGTGCCAGCAGCCCGCTCCACAGGACAACCACTGAAGCTTTCTTT. It codes for CASSPLHRTTTEAFF.

The CDR3 nucleotides read TGTGCCAGCAGTTTGGGGACAGGCAATCAGCCCCAGCATTTT. The encoded protein is CASSLGTGNQPQHF. The rearrangement links TRBV6-6 to TRBJ1-5; 7 positions match TRBD1. The J segment lost 2 bases and the V segment lost 4 bases, leaving 2 bases of the junction unmatched. CDR1 is MNHNY, CDR2 SVGAGI, per germline (reference sequence). The CDR3 consists of 14 residues.

This clone was recorded only once. The V gene is TRBV7-9, the J gene TRBJ1-4; D call uncertain. Germline V lookup: CDR1 SEHNR, CDR2 FQNEAQ (reference sequence). Trimming left V 2 bases short and J 5 bases short, with 6 bases between. This CDR3 region has 13 residues. CDR3 coding DNA: TGTGCCAGCAGCTTAACCGCCAATGAAAAACTGTTTTTT. This sequence encodes CASSLTANEKLFF.

This rearrangement joins TRBV7-2 to TRBJ1-1; no clear D gene. The ends were cut back, 3 bases at V and 4 bases at J, with 12 bases in the middle. Germline-derived CDR1 and CDR2 are SGHTA and FQGNSA. This CDR3 spans 14 amino acids. CDR3: CASSLVLRGTEAFF. CDR3 bases: TGTGCCAGCAGCTTGGTGCTACGCGGCACTGAAGCTTTCTTT. The full variable domain, completed using reference TRBV7-2 and TRBJ1-1, is GAGVSQSPSNKVTEKGKDVELRCDPISGHTALYWYRQSLGQGLEFLIYFQGNSAPDKSGLPSDRFSAERTGGSVSTLTIQRTQQEDSAVYLCASSLVLRGTEAFFGQGTRLTVV.

The chain carries TRBV27 and TRBJ2-1; 7 bases are a match to TRBD1. The germline V gene encodes CDR1 MNHEY and CDR2 SMNVEV (reference sequence). The CDR3 is 16 residues long. Trimming took 4 bases from V and 1 from J; bases not matched to a gene: 7. DNA of the CDR3: TGTGCCAGCAGTTGGATCGGGACAGCGTCCTACAATGAGCAGTTCTTC. It is translated as CASSWIGTASYNEQFF.

A few counts support this clone. J is TRBJ2-2 and V is TRBV6-4, with D possibly matching TRBD1 (6 bases). V gave up 6 bases and J gave up 4 bases, with 18 bases separating them. CDR3 length equals 16 residues. The germline gives CDR1 MRHNA, CDR2 SNTAGT. CDR3 region: CASSQQGQGGTGELFF. As DNA, the CDR3 is TGTGCCAGCAGCCAACAGGGTCAGGGCGGCACCGGGGAGCTGTTTTTT.

The chain is built from TRBV30 and TRBJ2-2, with TRBD2 matching 11 bases. V was clipped by 3 bases and J by 4 bases; unmatched bases: 4. Germline CDR1 is GTSNPN and CDR2 is SVGIG (reference sequence). The CDR3 consists of 15 residues. The CDR3: CAWSRLAGGTGELFF. CDR3 nucleotides: TGTGCCTGGAGCCGTCTAGCGGGAGGCACCGGGGAGCTGTTTTTT. Supplemented by reference TRBV30 and TRBJ2-2, the full variable domain reads SQTIHQWPATLVQPVGSPLSLECTVEGTSNPNLYWYRQAAGRGLQLLFYSVGIGQISSEVPQNLSASRPQDRQFILSSKKLLLSDSGFYLCAWSRLAGGTGELFFGEGSRLTVL.

This chain uses TRBV7-2 with TRBJ2-5; D is possibly TRBD1 or TRBD2 (6 bases each). The V end was cut by 7 bases, the J end by 4 bases, with 16 bases between. The CDR3 is made up of 14 amino acids. Germline V gives CDR1 SGHTA, CDR2 FQGNSA. In DNA form, the CDR3 reads TGTGCCAGCACCCGGGGGCAGGGAGGAGAGACCCAGTACTTC. Its protein product is CASTRGQGGETQYF.

This chain uses TRBV21-1 with TRBJ1-2. TRBV21-1 constitutes a pseudogene. The CDR3 runs 18 residues. The CDR3 bases are TGTGCCAGCAGCAAAGACGGGGGGTATAGTCGAGACCCGAGGGGCTACACCTTC. Translating it yields CASSKDGGYSRDPRGYTF.

The chain has TRBV30 and TRBJ2-5; TRBD1 matches at 7 bases. Germline assignment: CDR1 GTSNPN and CDR2 SVGIG (reference sequence). The CDR3 extends over 12 amino acids. V shed 2 bases and J 5 bases; nucleotides not matched to a gene: 2. The CDR3 DNA reads TGTGCCTGGAGTACAGGGGCTGAGACCCAGTACTTC. It codes for CAWSTGAETQYF.

Concerning this clone: Other nucleotide sequences from this sample produce the same CDR3. V is TRBV5-1 and J is TRBJ1-1; no reliable D call. Germline V gene sequence: CDR1 SGHRS, CDR2 YFSETQ. CDR3 length: 14 residues. Trimming shortened V by 0 bases and J by 0 bases, and 6 bases separated the two germline ends. The CDR3 nucleotides read TGCGCCAGCAGCTTGGTAGGCATGAACACTGAAGCTTTCTTT. Translation: CASSLVGMNTEAFF.

The chain recombines TRBV3-1 (or the pseudogene TRBV3-2) with TRBJ2-1; D gene unclear. This CDR3 contains 14 residues. V was cut by 5 bases and J by 0 bases, with 8 bases left in between. Per the germline V gene, CDR1 is LGHDT and CDR2 is YNNKEL (reference sequence). The CDR3 loop reads CASSSWSSYNEQFF. The DNA for the CDR3 is TGTGCCAGCAGCAGTTGGAGCTCCTACAATGAGCAGTTCTTC.

This rearrangement joins TRBV7-2 to TRBJ1-4, with 9 bases aligning to TRBD1. The germline CDR1 and CDR2 sequences are SGHTA and FQGNSA. This CDR3 spans 14 amino acids. J gave up 6 bases and V 5 bases, and 4 bases lay outside the gene matches. CDR3 in DNA: TGTGCCAGCAGCCGCAGGACAGGGGATGAAAAACTGTTTTTT. Its translation is CASSRRTGDEKLFF.

The chain combines TRBV19 with TRBJ2-3; D possibly corresponds to TRBD2 (5 bases). V lost 7 bases, J lost 6 bases, and 20 bases lay in between. This CDR3 has 15 residues. Germline CDR1 is LNHDA and CDR2 is SQIVND (reference sequence). The CDR3 region has the DNA TGTGCCAGTACCCAACGGGGATACCGGGCGGATACGCAGTATTTT. This gives the protein CASTQRGYRADTQYF.